These 12 T cell receptor beta chains came from one sample sequenced in a study of regulatory T cells in long-lasting Graves disease. Building of the TCR beta libraries involved iRepertoire HTBI primers and Arm-PCR of CDR3 regions. TCRdb reprocessed the multiplex PCR reads via MiXCR and lists one record per CDR3 protein. The data contain about 420,000 distinct CDR3 sequences, about 15% of them singletons. Time point here: newly diagnosed GD, antithyroid drugs for less than 3 months. From RNA extracted from PBMCs, the TCR library was made. These data are also associated with another study on T cells in Graves' hyperthyroidism and ophthalmopathy.

Sequencing was performed on peripheral blood mononuclear cells (PBMCs), taken at new diagnosis, from a patient treated with antithyroid drugs. All receptors derive from a woman aged 18-29 years with Graves disease.

V is TRBV6-2 or TRBV6-3 and J is TRBJ2-1; 8 nucleotides align to TRBD1. Trimming at V came to 6 bases and at J to 10 bases, leaving 11 bases not matched to a gene. The V gene's germline CDR1 is MNHEY and CDR2 SVGEGT. The CDR3 extends over 14 amino acids. The CDR3 DNA reads as TGTGCCAGCAGCCAGACAGGGGATTTGGGCGAGCAGTTCTTC. Residues: CASSQTGDLGEQFF.

The rearrangement joins TRBV28 to TRBJ2-5, with 8 positions matching TRBD1. CDR3 size: 15 residues. V was clipped by 5 bases and J by 4 bases; unmatched bases: 9. Germline lookup yields CDR1 MDHEN and CDR2 SYDVKM. CDR3 DNA: TGTGCCAGCAGTGTCCCGGGACAGGCGCGAGAGACCCAGTACTTC. Translation: CASSVPGQARETQYF.

This clonotype was detected ten times or more. The gene calls are TRBV12-3 or TRBV12-4 and TRBJ1-5; the D gene is possibly TRBD1 (5 bases). The V gene lost 5 bases and the J gene lost 3 bases, with 14 bases spanning the gap. The CDR3 is made up of 15 amino acids. The CDR3 sequence is CASSPGGALNQPQHF. DNA for the CDR3: TGTGCCAGCAGTCCCGGAGGGGCGCTCAATCAGCCCCAGCATTTT.

Many counts were recorded for this clonotype. V is TRBV2 and J is TRBJ1-2; maybe TRBD1 (5 bases). The CDR3 spans 15 residues. Trimming cost V 1 base and J 3 bases, with 12 bases left between them. CDR1 is SNHLY, CDR2 FYNNEI, per germline. This CDR3 reads CASSEEGRVYYGYTF. The CDR3 DNA is TGTGCCAGCAGTGAAGAGGGACGGGTCTACTATGGCTACACCTTC.

This clonotype was counted only a few times. The rearrangement uses TRBV20-1 and TRBJ2-3, with 8 bases fitting TRBD2. The CDR3 is made up of 12 amino acids. Trimming took 4 bases from V and 7 from J; bases not matched to a gene: 4. In germline, CDR1 is DFQATT, CDR2 SNEGSKA (reference sequence). The CDR3, as DNA: TGCAGTGCTAAGACTAGCGTGAATACGCAGTATTTT. This translates into CSAKTSVNTQYF.

This clonotype was recorded at least ten times. The V and J genes are TRBV11-2 and TRBJ2-5; 13 nucleotides align to TRBD2. Looked up from germline, CDR1 is SGHAT and CDR2 is FQNNGV. The V segment lost 5 bases and the J segment 6 bases; nucleotides outside the gene matches: 9. The CDR3 has 16 residues. DNA for the CDR3: TGTGCCAGCAGCAGCGGACTAGCGGGAGTATTAAAGACCCAGTACTTC. Residues: CASSSGLAGVLKTQYF.

This clonotype has ten or more counts. V is TRBV20-1 and J is TRBJ1-2; 8 bases line up with TRBD1. Germline V gene sequence: CDR1 DFQATT, CDR2 SNEGSKA (reference sequence). With 4 bases clipped from V and 7 bases from J, the junction kept 8 bases outside the gene matches. The CDR3 loop spans 13 amino acids. The DNA of the CDR3 is TGCAGTGCTACCACCCAGGGGGCGCGTGGCTACACCTTC. Translated: CSATTQGARGYTF.

This clonotype was found a few times. The rearrangement links TRBV3-1 to TRBJ2-7; weak D call: TRBD1 (6 bases). Deletions cut 0 bases from V and 3 bases from J, with 12 bases between. Germline V gene lookup returns CDR1 LGHDT and CDR2 YNNKEL (reference sequence). The CDR3 spans 15 residues. DNA of the CDR3: TGTGCCAGCAGCCAAGAATCTGGGGGCAGCTACGAGCAGTACTTC. Translating it yields CASSQESGGSYEQYF.

This clonotype was found many times. V usage is TRBV20-1 and J usage is TRBJ2-7; 8 nucleotides match TRBD2. CDR1 and CDR2 (germline): DFQATT, SNEGSKA (reference sequence). The CDR3 loop spans 14 amino acids. With V trimmed by 6 bases and J by 0 bases, 7 bases remained unmatched. CDR3 region: CSARGLDLSYEQYF. In nucleotides, the CDR3 is TGCAGTGCAAGGGGACTAGACCTCTCCTACGAGCAGTACTTC.

This chain uses TRBV28 with TRBJ2-1, with D perhaps TRBD1 (5 bases). Between the trimmed V and J ends, which lost 6 bases and 5 bases, there was a span of 17 bases. Germline CDR1 reads MDHEN; CDR2 reads SYDVKM. The CDR3 is 15 residues long. Here the CDR3 DNA reads TGTGCCAGCAGGACAGTCAGGGTTGTGAACAATGAGCAGTTCTTC. Translating gives CASRTVRVVNNEQFF.

This clonotype was seen at least ten times. The chain recombines TRBV24-1 with TRBJ2-1; D is unresolved. Deletions cut 5 bases from V and 2 bases from J, with 9 bases between. The CDR3 is 14 amino acids. The germline gives CDR1 KGHDR, CDR2 SFDVKD. In DNA form, the CDR3 reads TGTGCCACCAGTGGGCTGGGCCCCTACAATGAGCAGTTCTTC. Translating gives CATSGLGPYNEQFF.

The chain employs TRBV18 and TRBJ2-7; D call uncertain. The CDR3 is made up of 13 amino acids. V lost 3 bases, J lost 2 bases, and 8 bases lay in between. Looked up from germline, CDR1 is KGHSH and CDR2 is LQKENI. The CDR3 bases are TGTGCCAGCTCACCGCCGGAGACCTACGAGCAGTACTTC. Translation: CASSPPETYEQYF.